Listed here is a single T cell receptor beta chain. The sample originates from a study of shared clonotypes between healthy human individuals. On the study more broadly: The people who gave samples were two women and a few men aged 18 to 49.

Profiling relied on immunoSEQ multiplex PCR, and the TCRdb table lists in-frame clones only, not all of them. Of 950,000 to 1,100,000 clones listed, more than 75% were seen once; the top ten hold roughly 0.55%. The CDR3 extends over 13 amino acids. V was shortened by 7 bases and J by 5 bases, with 17 bases between the two germline ends. Germline-derived CDR1 and CDR2 are SQVTM and ANQGSEA. The chain combines TRBV29-1 with TRBJ2-5; the D is unclear. The sample taken for sequencing was memory CD4+ T cells from PBMCs. Subset here: CD45RA-negative fraction. The TCR was taken from a man between 18 and 29 years old in good health. Some clones in this sample may be carry-over from other donors' samples. The CDR3 spells CSAIHQVQETQYF. As DNA, the CDR3 is TGCAGCGCGATACATCAGGTACAGGAGACCCAGTACTTC.